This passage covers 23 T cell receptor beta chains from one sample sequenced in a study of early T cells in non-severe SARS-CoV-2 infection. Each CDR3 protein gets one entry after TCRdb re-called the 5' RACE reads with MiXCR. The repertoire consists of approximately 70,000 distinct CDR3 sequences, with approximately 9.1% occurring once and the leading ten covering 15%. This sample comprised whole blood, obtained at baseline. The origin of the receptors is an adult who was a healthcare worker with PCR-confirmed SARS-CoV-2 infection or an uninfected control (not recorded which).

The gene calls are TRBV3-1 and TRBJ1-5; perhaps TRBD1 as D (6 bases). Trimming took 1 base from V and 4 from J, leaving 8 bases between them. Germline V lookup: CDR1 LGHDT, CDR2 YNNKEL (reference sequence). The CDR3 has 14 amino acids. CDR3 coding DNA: TGTGCCAGCAGCCAAGCTGGACAGAATCAGCCCCAGCATTTT. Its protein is CASSQAGQNQPQHF. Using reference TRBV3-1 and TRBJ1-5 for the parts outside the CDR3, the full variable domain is DTAVSQTPKYLVTQMGNDKSIKCEQNLGHDTMYWYKQDSKKFLKIMFSYNNKELIINETVPNRFSPKSPDKAHLNLHINSLELGDSAVYFCASSQAGQNQPQHFGDGTRLSIL.

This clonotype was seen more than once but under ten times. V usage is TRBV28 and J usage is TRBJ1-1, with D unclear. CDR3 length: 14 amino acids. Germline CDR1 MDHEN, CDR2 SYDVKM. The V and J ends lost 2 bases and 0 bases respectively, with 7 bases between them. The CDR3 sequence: CASSLLRMNTEAFF. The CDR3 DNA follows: TGTGCCAGCAGTTTACTTAGGATGAACACTGAAGCTTTCTTT.

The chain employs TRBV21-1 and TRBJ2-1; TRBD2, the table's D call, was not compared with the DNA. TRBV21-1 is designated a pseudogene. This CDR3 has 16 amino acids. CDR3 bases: TGTGCCAGCAACAACCTACCCCTAGCGGGAGTTCGTGAGCAGTTCTTC. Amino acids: CASNNLPLAGVREQFF.

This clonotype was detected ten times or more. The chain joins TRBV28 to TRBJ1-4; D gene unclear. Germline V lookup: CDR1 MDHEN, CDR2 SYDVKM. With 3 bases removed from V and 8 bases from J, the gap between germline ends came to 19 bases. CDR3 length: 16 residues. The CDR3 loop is CASSFARPRNREKLFF. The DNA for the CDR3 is TGTGCCAGCAGTTTCGCCCGGCCCCGTAATCGGGAAAAACTGTTTTTT.

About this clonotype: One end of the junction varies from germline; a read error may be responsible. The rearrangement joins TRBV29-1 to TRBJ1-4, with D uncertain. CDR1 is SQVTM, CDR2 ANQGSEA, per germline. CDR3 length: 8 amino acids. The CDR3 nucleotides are TGCAGCATTGAAAAACTGTTTTTT. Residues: CSIEKLFF. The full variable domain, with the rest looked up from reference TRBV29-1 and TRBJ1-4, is SAVISQKPSRDICQRGTSLTIQCQVDSQVTMMFWYRQQPGQSLTLIATANQGSEATYESGFVIDKFPISRPNLTFSTLTVSNMSPEDSSIYLCSIEKLFFGSGTQLSVL.

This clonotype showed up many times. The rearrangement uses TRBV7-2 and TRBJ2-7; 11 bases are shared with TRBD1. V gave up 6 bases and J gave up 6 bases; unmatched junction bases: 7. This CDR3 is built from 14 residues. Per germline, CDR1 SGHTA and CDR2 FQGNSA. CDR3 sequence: CASRHPGQGVEQYF. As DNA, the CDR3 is TGTGCCAGCAGGCATCCGGGACAGGGGGTCGAGCAGTACTTC.

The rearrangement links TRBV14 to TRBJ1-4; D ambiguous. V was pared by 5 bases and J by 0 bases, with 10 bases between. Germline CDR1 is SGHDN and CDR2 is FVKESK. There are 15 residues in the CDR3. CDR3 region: CASSFGRTTNEKLFF. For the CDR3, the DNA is TGTGCCAGCAGCTTCGGACGAACAACTAATGAAAAACTGTTTTTT.

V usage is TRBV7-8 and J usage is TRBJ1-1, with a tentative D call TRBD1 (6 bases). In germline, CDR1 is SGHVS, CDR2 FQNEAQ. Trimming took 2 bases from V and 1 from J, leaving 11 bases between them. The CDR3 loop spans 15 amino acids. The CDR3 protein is CASSLSDSKNTEAFF. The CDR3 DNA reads TGTGCCAGCAGCTTATCGGACAGTAAGAACACTGAAGCTTTCTTT.

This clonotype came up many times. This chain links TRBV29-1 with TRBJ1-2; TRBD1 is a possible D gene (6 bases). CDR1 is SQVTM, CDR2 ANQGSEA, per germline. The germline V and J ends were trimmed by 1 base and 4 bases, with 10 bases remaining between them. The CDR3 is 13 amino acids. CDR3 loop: CSVEGTELYGYTF. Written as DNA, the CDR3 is TGCAGCGTTGAAGGGACAGAACTCTATGGCTACACCTTC.

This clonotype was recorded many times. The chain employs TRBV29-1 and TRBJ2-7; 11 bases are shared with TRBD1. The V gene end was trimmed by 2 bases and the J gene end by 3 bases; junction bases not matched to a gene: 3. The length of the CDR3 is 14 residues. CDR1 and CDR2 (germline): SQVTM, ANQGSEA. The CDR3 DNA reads TGCAGCGTTGAAACCGGGACAGGGGGCTACGAGCAGTACTTC. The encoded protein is CSVETGTGGYEQYF.

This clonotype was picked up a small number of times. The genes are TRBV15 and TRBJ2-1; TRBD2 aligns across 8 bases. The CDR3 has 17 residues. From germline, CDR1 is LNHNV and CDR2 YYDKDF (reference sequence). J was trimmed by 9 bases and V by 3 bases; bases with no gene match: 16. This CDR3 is CATSRASTSGVVTEQFF. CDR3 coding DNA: TGTGCCACCAGCAGGGCCTCAACTAGCGGAGTAGTTACTGAGCAGTTCTTC.

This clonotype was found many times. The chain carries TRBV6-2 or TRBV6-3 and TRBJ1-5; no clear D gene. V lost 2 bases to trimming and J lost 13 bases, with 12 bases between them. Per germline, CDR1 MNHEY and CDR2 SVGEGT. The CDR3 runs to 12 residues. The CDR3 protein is CASSYGVTLQHF. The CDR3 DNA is TGTGCCAGCAGTTACGGGGTCACCCTTCAGCATTTT.

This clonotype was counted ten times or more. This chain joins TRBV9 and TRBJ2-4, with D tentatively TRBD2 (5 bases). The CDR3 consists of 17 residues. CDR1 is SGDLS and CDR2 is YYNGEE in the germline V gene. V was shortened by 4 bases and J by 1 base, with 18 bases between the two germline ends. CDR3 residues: CASSPGLGAGAKNIQYF. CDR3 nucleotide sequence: TGTGCCAGCAGCCCCGGACTTGGAGCCGGGGCCAAAAACATTCAGTACTTC.

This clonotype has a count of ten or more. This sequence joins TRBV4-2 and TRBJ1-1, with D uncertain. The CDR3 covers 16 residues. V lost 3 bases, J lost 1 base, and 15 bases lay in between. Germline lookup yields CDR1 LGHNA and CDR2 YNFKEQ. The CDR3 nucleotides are TGTGCCAGCAGCCAGGATTATGAGGTCCGGAACACTGAAGCTTTCTTT. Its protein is CASSQDYEVRNTEAFF.

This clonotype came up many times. The CDR3 loop reads CASSTRGSGRSSYNEQFF. The CDR3 DNA reads as TGTGCCAGCAGTACCCGTGGTAGCGGGAGGAGCTCCTACAATGAGCAGTTCTTC. The V gene is TRBV6-2 or TRBV6-3, the J gene TRBJ2-1; 10 bases are a match to TRBD2. This CDR3 is 18 amino acids long. Per germline, CDR1 MNHEY and CDR2 SVGEGT. V lost 5 bases to trimming and J lost 0 bases; unmatched junction nucleotides: 10.

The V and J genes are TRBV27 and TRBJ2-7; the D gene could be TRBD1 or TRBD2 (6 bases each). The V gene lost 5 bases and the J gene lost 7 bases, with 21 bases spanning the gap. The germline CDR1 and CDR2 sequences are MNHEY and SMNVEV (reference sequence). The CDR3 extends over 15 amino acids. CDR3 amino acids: CASSPRGGGTGEQYF. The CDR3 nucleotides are TGTGCCAGCAGTCCCCGTGGAGGGGGGACCGGGGAGCAGTACTTC.

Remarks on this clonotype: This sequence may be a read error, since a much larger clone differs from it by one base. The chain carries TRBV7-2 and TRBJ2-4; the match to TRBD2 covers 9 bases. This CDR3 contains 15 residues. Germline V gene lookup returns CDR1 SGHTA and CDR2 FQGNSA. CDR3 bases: TGTGGCAGCAGCCATAGCGGGGGCGGCAAAAACATTCAGTACTTC. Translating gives CGSSHSGGGKNIQYF.

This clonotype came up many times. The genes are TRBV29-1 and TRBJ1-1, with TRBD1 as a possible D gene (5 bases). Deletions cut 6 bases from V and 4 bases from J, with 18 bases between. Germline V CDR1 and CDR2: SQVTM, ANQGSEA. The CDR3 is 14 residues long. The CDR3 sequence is CSVRSGAGITEAFF. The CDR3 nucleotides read TGCAGCGTCAGATCCGGGGCCGGTATCACTGAAGCTTTCTTT.

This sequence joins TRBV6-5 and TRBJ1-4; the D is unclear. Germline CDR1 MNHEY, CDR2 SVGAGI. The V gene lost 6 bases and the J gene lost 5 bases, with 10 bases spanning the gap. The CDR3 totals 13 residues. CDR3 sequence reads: CASRAEGNEKLFF. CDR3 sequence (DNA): TGTGCCAGCAGAGCAGAAGGGAATGAAAAACTGTTTTTT.

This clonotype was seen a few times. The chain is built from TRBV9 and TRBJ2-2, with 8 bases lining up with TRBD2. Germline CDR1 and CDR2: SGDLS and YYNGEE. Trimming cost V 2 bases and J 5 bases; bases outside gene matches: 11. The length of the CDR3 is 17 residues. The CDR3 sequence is CASSVFPGLGLTGELFF. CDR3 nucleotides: TGTGCCAGCAGCGTTTTTCCGGGACTAGGATTAACCGGGGAGCTGTTTTTT.

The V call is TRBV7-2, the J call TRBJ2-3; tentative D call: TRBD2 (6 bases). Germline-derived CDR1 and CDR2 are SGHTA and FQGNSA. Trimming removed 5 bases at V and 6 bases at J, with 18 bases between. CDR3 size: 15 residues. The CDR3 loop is CASSLGGTVTDTQYF. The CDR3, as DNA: TGTGCCAGCAGCCTAGGCGGGACGGTCACTGATACGCAGTATTTT.

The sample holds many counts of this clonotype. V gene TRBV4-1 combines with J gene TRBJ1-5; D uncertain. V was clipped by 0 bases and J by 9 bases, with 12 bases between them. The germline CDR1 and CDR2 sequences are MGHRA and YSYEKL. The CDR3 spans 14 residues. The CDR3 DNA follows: TGCGCCAGCAGCCAAGAATCGGGCCGTTTGCCCCAGCATTTT. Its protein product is CASSQESGRLPQHF.

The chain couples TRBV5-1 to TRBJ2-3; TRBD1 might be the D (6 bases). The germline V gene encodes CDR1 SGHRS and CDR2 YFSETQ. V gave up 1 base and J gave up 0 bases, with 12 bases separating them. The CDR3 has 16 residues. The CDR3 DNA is TGCGCCAGCAGCTTGCCGGACAGCTTAAGCACAGATACGCAGTATTTT. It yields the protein CASSLPDSLSTDTQYF.